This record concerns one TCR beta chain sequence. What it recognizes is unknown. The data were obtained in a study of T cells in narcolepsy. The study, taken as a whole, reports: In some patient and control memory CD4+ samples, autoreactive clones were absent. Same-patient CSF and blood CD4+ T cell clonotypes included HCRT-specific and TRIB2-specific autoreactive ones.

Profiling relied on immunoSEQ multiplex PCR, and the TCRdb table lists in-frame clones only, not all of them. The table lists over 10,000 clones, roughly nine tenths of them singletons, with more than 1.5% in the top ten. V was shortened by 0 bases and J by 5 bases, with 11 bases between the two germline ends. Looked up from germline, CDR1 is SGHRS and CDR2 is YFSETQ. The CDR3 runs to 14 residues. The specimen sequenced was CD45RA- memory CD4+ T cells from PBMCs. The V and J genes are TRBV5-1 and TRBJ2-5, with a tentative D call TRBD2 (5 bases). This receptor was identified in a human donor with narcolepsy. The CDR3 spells CASSLDIQRETQYF. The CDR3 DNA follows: TGCGCCAGCAGCTTGGACATACAGCGGGAGACCCAGTACTTC.